The 27 T cell receptor beta chains below were found in one sample sequenced in a study of cytomegalovirus exposure and HLA in healthy donors (TCRdb year 2017). Library generation was performed with the immunoSEQ multiplex PCR assay. For the multiplex PCR, a mixture combining 60 forward primers for TCR Vbeta segments and 13 reverse primers for TCR Jbeta segments was used. Imported from immuneACCESS, the table was reduced by TCRdb to in-frame sequences with V and J called. These copies leave out some clones; in studies compared against another copy, an unresolved V gene accounts for under half, and the cause of the remainder is not known. The table for this sample lists around 200,000 clones. Clones ranked in the top ten supply 0.75% to 0.85% of the sample. The sequenced material came from PBMCs. These receptors all come from a woman in her late teens or twenties in good health and CMV-seropositive.

The CDR3 DNA sequence: TGTGCCAGTAGTCCCCGACAGGAGCTCTACTATGGCTACACCTTC. Translated, it gives CASSPRQELYYGYTF. The rearrangement links TRBV19 to TRBJ1-2; D possibly corresponds to TRBD1 (6 bases). Germline CDR1 LNHDA, CDR2 SQIVND (reference sequence). The CDR3 loop spans 15 amino acids. The V gene lost 5 bases and the J gene lost 3 bases, with 16 bases spanning the gap.

This chain links TRBV29-1 with TRBJ1-3; D possibly corresponds to TRBD1 (6 bases). Trimming removed 8 bases at V and 6 bases at J, with 14 bases between. Germline CDR1 and CDR2: SQVTM and ANQGSEA. This CDR3 region has 12 residues. CDR3 nucleotide sequence: TGCAGCTTCCGGACAGCAGTAAACACCATATATTTT. Protein sequence: CSFRTAVNTIYF.

The rearrangement joins TRBV12-5 to TRBJ2-7; 10 bases fit TRBD2. The germline V gene encodes CDR1 LGHNT and CDR2 FRNRAP. The CDR3 covers 14 residues. V was clipped by 2 bases and J by 7 bases; unmatched bases: 5. Written as DNA, the CDR3 is TGTGCTAGTGGTTTGAGCGGGAGGGCGGCTGAGCAGTACTTC. The encoded protein is CASGLSGRAAEQYF. Full variable domain (remainder filled in from reference TRBV12-5 and TRBJ2-7): DARVTQTPRHKVTEMGQEVTMRCQPILGHNTVFWYRQTMMQGLELLAYFRNRAPLDDSGMPKDRFSAEMPDATLATLKIQPSEPRDSAVYFCASGLSGRAAEQYFGPGTRLTVT.

The V call is TRBV27, the J call TRBJ2-2, with 7 bases matching TRBD1. The ends lost 8 bases at V and 2 bases at J; junction bases unmatched: 5. Germline-derived CDR1 and CDR2 are MNHEY and SMNVEV (reference sequence). This CDR3 is 14 amino acids long. The CDR3 bases are TGTGCCAGCCAGGGGGTGGGAAACACCGGGGAGCTGTTTTTT. This gives the protein CASQGVGNTGELFF.

The rearrangement uses TRBV30 and TRBJ2-1; no clear D. V lost 0 bases and J lost 6, with 6 bases in between. The germline V gene encodes CDR1 GTSNPN and CDR2 SVGIG (reference sequence). CDR3 size: 12 residues. The CDR3 nucleotides are TGTGCCTGGAGTGTATCGGGCAATGAGCAGTTCTTC. This translates into CAWSVSGNEQFF.

About this clone itself: One end of the junction is discordant with germline, which a read error may explain. V usage is TRBV7-8 and J usage is TRBJ2-7, with TRBD2 as a possible D gene (5 bases). Germline V gives CDR1 SGHVS, CDR2 FQNEAQ. The CDR3 totals 16 residues. CDR3 protein: CASSLTVSRVSHEQYF. The CDR3 nucleotides read TGTGCCAGCAGCCTAACGGTCTCGCGGGTCTCCCACGAGCAGTACTTC.

The chain joins TRBV5-6 to TRBJ2-7; 7 bases match TRBD2. The CDR3 is made up of 15 amino acids. Looked up from germline, CDR1 is SGHDT and CDR2 is YYEEEE. V trimming: 4 bases; J trimming: 3 bases; junction bases outside the gene matches: 10. CDR3 bases: TGTGCCAGCAGCCTCGGGGGGTTTAACGGCTACGAGCAGTACTTC. Encoded protein: CASSLGGFNGYEQYF.

This chain uses TRBV30 with TRBJ2-1; 8 bases match TRBD2. The V segment lost 3 bases and the J segment 4 bases; nucleotides outside the gene matches: 8. Germline CDR1 GTSNPN, CDR2 SVGIG (reference sequence). CDR3 length equals 15 residues. For the CDR3, the DNA is TGTGCCTGGAGGGGAATAGCGGGGAGTTACAATGAGCAGTTCTTC. Translating it yields CAWRGIAGSYNEQFF.

V gene TRBV23-1 combines with J gene TRBJ2-6, with a weak D call TRBD1 (5 bases). TRBV23-1 is noted as an ORF with a role that remains uncertain. The germline V and J ends were trimmed by 3 bases and 4 bases, with 13 bases remaining between them. The CDR3 contains 16 residues. The CDR3 coding sequence is TGCGCCAGCAGTCAGAACACGCAGGGAGGGGCCAACGTCCTGACTTTC. It translates to CASSQNTQGGANVLTF.

The genes are TRBV6-5 and TRBJ1-1, with 7 bases aligning to TRBD1. Germline assignment: CDR1 MNHEY and CDR2 SVGAGI. There are 13 residues in the CDR3. With V trimmed by 4 bases and J by 6 bases, 5 bases remained unmatched. The chain's CDR3 is CASSFRGLSEAFF. The CDR3 nucleotides are TGTGCCAGCAGTTTTAGGGGGCTTTCTGAAGCTTTCTTT.

The chain couples TRBV14 to TRBJ2-3, with 10 positions matching TRBD2. CDR1 is SGHDN, CDR2 FVKESK, per germline. J gave up 4 bases and V 7 bases, and 8 bases lay outside the gene matches. The CDR3 has 15 amino acids. Here the CDR3 reads CASNQRGGAADTQYF. DNA of the CDR3: TGTGCCAGCAACCAGCGGGGGGGGGCGGCAGATACGCAGTATTTT.

The V call is TRBV10-3, the J call TRBJ2-3; 7 bases map to TRBD1. Trimming removed 0 bases from V and 3 bases from J; junction bases left unmatched: 6. Germline V lookup: CDR1 ENHRY, CDR2 SYGVKD. CDR3 size: 16 residues. CDR3: CAISESKTGKTDTQYF. The DNA for the CDR3 is TGTGCCATCAGTGAGTCTAAGACAGGGAAGACAGATACGCAGTATTTT.

This chain links TRBV6-1 with TRBJ2-1, with 9 bases fitting TRBD2. The CDR3 sequence is 15 residues long. The germline CDR1 and CDR2 sequences are MNHNS and SASEGT. Germline trimming cut 4 bases from V and 4 bases from J; bases unmatched to any gene: 5. CDR3 nucleotides: TGTGCCAGCAGTGCCGGGACTAGCCCTTACAATGAGCAGTTCTTC. Residues: CASSAGTSPYNEQFF.

V is TRBV30 and J is TRBJ2-7; 11 bases agree with TRBD2. Germline assignment: CDR1 GTSNPN and CDR2 SVGIG (reference sequence). CDR3 length equals 17 residues. J was trimmed by 0 bases and V by 0 bases; bases with no gene match: 7. The CDR3 loop is CAWSVQWGLAVSYEQYF. The CDR3 coding sequence is TGTGCCTGGAGTGTACAATGGGGACTAGCGGTCTCCTACGAGCAGTACTTC.

As to this clone: Other DNA sequences from this sample encode an identical CDR3 as well. The chain uses TRBV5-1 and TRBJ1-3, with no clear D. The V and J ends lost 0 bases and 1 base respectively, with 5 bases between them. This CDR3 region has 14 residues. Germline V CDR1 and CDR2: SGHRS, YFSETQ. In nucleotides, the CDR3 is TGCGCCAGCAGCTTGGCCGGGTCTGGAAACACCATATATTTT. This sequence encodes CASSLAGSGNTIYF.

The chain has TRBV18 and TRBJ1-1; D is undetermined. The V gene lost 2 bases and the J gene lost 11 bases, with 15 bases spanning the gap. The CDR3 is 13 residues long. Per germline, CDR1 KGHSH and CDR2 LQKENI. CDR3 protein: CASSPFGGELAFF. As DNA, the CDR3 is TGTGCCAGCTCACCATTTGGCGGGGAATTGGCTTTCTTT. The full variable domain, in which reference TRBV18 and TRBJ1-1 provide the parts outside the CDR3, is NAGVMQNPRHLVRRRGQEARLRCSPMKGHSHVYWYRQLPEEGLKFMVYLQKENIIDESGMPKERFSAEFPKEGPSILRIQQVVRGDSAAYFCASSPFGGELAFFGQGTRLTVV.

The chain links TRBV7-8 to TRBJ1-5; D call uncertain. Germline V CDR1 and CDR2: SGHVS, FQNEAQ. CDR3 length: 14 amino acids. V was pared by 1 base and J by 1 base, with 5 bases between. The CDR3 sequence: CASSLGASNQPQHF. As DNA, the CDR3 is TGTGCCAGCAGCTTAGGCGCCAGCAATCAGCCCCAGCATTTT.

The chain carries TRBV25-1 and TRBJ2-5; TRBD2 matches 9 bases. V lost 7 bases to trimming and J lost 2 bases; unmatched junction nucleotides: 8. Germline V gives CDR1 MGHDK, CDR2 SYGVNS. The CDR3 extends over 15 amino acids. CDR3: CASNPFSGGQETQYF. In DNA, the CDR3 is TGTGCCAGCAACCCATTTAGCGGGGGACAAGAGACCCAGTACTTC.

The rearrangement uses TRBV6-4 and TRBJ2-1, with 10 nucleotides matching TRBD2. V lost 5 bases and J lost 2; bases outside the gene matches: 12. CDR1 is MRHNA and CDR2 is SNTAGT in the germline V gene. CDR3 length: 18 amino acids. CDR3 bases: TGTGCCAGCAGTCGGACAGGAGGGACTAGCGCTGCCTACAATGAGCAGTTCTTC. Protein sequence: CASSRTGGTSAAYNEQFF.

The J gene is TRBJ2-1, the V gene TRBV5-1; TRBD1 aligns across 7 bases. V trimming: 5 bases; J trimming: 4 bases; junction bases outside the gene matches: 6. The V gene's germline CDR1 is SGHRS and CDR2 YFSETQ. The CDR3 covers 14 residues. The CDR3: CASRDRTGYNEQFF. DNA for the CDR3: TGCGCCAGCAGGGACCGGACAGGTTACAATGAGCAGTTCTTC.

The chain has TRBV7-2 and TRBJ2-6, with D tentatively TRBD2 (5 bases). Germline CDR1 SGHTA, CDR2 FQGNSA. V lost 3 bases and J 1 base, leaving 13 bases between the germline ends. CDR3 length: 17 residues. CDR3 sequence (DNA): TGTGCCAGCAGCTTCGGATCGACGGGGTCTGGGGCCAACGTCCTGACTTTC. Translation: CASSFGSTGSGANVLTF. The variable domain in full, with the rest retrieved from reference TRBV7-2 and TRBJ2-6, is GAGVSQSPSNKVTEKGKDVELRCDPISGHTALYWYRQSLGQGLEFLIYFQGNSAPDKSGLPSDRFSAERTGGSVSTLTIQRTQQEDSAVYLCASSFGSTGSGANVLTFGAGSRLTVL.

As to this clone: One junction end does not reproduce the germline sequence, and a read error may be involved. The chain links TRBV4-1 to TRBJ2-6; a possible D gene is TRBD2 (5 bases). This CDR3 contains 16 residues. Germline V lookup: CDR1 MGHRA, CDR2 YSYEKL. This CDR3 reads CAGSQDRGSGANVLTF. CDR3 bases: TGCGCCGGCAGCCAAGATCGGGGATCTGGGGCCAACGTCCTGACTTTC.

V gene TRBV7-9 combines with J gene TRBJ2-1; 7 bases align to TRBD2. The ends lost 4 bases at V and 0 bases at J; junction bases unmatched: 6. CDR1 and CDR2 (germline): SEHNR, FQNEAQ (reference sequence). This CDR3 comprises 16 residues. CDR3 in DNA: TGTGCCAGCAGCTCTTCCCGGACTAGCTCCTACAATGAGCAGTTCTTC. Protein product: CASSSSRTSSYNEQFF.

V gene TRBV19 combines with J gene TRBJ1-3, with 9 bases aligning to TRBD1. With 5 bases clipped from V and 3 bases from J, the junction kept 5 bases outside the gene matches. This CDR3 comprises 15 residues. The germline V gene encodes CDR1 LNHDA and CDR2 SQIVND (reference sequence). CDR3 nucleotide sequence: TGTGCCAGTAGTCCTGGACAGGGGAATGGAAACACCATATATTTT. Amino acid sequence: CASSPGQGNGNTIYF.

The V and J genes are TRBV28 and TRBJ2-1, with a tentative D call TRBD1 (5 bases). Germline values: CDR1 MDHEN, CDR2 SYDVKM. Trimming removed 6 bases at V and 5 bases at J, with 5 bases between. This CDR3 has 11 amino acids. The CDR3 bases are TGTGCCAGCAGAGGGGACAATGAGCAGTTCTTC. Translation gives CASRGDNEQFF.

The chain joins TRBV7-3 to TRBJ2-1, with 10 nucleotides matching TRBD1. The CDR3 covers 15 residues. Germline V gene lookup returns CDR1 SGHTA and CDR2 FQGTGA. Losses at the gene ends were 3 bases for V and 2 bases for J; bases not matched to a gene: 1. The CDR3 region has the DNA TGTGCCAGCAGCTTGGGACAGGGGACCTACAATGAGCAGTTCTTC. Translated, it gives CASSLGQGTYNEQFF.

The chain has TRBV30 and TRBJ2-1, with a possible D match to TRBD1 (5 bases). The CDR3 consists of 12 residues. V was cut by 1 base and J by 9 bases, with 10 bases left in between. Germline V gene sequence: CDR1 GTSNPN, CDR2 SVGIG (reference sequence). This CDR3 is CAWSGSRGEQFF. As DNA, the CDR3 is TGTGCCTGGAGTGGGTCTAGGGGTGAGCAGTTCTTC.